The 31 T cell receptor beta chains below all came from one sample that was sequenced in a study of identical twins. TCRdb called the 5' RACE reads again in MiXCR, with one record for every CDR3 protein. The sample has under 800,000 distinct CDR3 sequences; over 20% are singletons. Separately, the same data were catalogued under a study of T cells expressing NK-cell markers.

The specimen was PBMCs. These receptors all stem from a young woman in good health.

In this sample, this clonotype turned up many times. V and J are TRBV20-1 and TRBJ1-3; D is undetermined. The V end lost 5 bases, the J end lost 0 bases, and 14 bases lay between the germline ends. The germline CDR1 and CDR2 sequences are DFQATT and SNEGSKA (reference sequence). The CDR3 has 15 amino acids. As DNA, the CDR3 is TGCAGTGCTGGGGTCAGCCACGACTCTGGAAACACCATATATTTT. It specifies CSAGVSHDSGNTIYF.

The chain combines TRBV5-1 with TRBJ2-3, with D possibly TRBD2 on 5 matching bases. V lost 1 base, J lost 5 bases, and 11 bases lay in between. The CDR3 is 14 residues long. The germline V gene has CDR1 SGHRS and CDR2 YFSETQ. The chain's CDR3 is CASSLTLDGDTQYF. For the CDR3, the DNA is TGCGCCAGCAGCTTGACACTAGACGGAGATACGCAGTATTTT.

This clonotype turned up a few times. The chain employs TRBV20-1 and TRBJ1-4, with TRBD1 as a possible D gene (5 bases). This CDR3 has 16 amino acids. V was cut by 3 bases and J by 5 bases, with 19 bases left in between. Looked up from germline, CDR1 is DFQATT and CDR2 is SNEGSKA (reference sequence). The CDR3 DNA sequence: TGCAGTGCTAGGTTAGCGGGGCCTAAATTGAATGAAAAACTGTTTTTT. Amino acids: CSARLAGPKLNEKLFF.

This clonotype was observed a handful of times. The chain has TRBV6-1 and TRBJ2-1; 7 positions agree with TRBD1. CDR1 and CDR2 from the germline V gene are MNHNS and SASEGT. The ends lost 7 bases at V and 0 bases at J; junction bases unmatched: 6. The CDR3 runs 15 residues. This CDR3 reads CASNPGQSSYNEQFF. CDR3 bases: TGTGCCAGCAACCCGGGACAGAGCTCCTACAATGAGCAGTTCTTC.

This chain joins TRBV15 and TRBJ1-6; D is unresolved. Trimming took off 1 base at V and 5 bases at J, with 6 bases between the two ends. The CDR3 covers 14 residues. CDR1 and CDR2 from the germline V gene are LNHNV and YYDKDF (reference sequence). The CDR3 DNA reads TGTGCCACCAGCAGAGGAGGGAATAATTCACCCCTCCACTTT. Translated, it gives CATSRGGNNSPLHF.

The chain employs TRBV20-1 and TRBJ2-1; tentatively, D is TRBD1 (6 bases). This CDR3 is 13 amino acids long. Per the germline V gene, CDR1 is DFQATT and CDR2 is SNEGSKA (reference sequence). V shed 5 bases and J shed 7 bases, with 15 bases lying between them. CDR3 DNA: TGCAGTGCTTTTGAACAGGGTCCTAATGAGCAGTTCTTC. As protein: CSAFEQGPNEQFF.

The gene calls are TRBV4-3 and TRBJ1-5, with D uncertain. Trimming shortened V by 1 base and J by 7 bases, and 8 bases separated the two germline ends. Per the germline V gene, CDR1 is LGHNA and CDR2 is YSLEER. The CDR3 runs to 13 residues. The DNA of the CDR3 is TGCGCCAGCAGCCAAGCGAGCTGGCAGCCCCAGCATTTT. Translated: CASSQASWQPQHF.

The CDR3 DNA sequence: TGCAGCGTGGGGAAGCGAACCTACAATGAGCAGTTCTTC. It is translated as CSVGKRTYNEQFF. J is TRBJ2-1 and V is TRBV29-1; D is uncertain. CDR3 length: 13 amino acids. Germline CDR1 reads SQVTM; CDR2 reads ANQGSEA. Trimming removed 6 bases from V and 2 bases from J, with 11 bases in between.

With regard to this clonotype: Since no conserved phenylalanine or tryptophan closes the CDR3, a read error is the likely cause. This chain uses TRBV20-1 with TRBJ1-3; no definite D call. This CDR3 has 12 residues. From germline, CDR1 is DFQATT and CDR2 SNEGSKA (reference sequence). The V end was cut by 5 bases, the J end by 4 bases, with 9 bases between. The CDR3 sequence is CSARVSGNTIYL. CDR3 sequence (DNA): TGCAGTGCTCGGGTCTCAGGAAACACCATATATCTT.

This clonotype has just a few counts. For the CDR3, the DNA is TGTGCCAGCAGTTTAAGGGGAGGCAGTGAGCAGTTCTTC. Translation: CASSLRGGSEQFF. The gene calls are TRBV12-3 or TRBV12-4 and TRBJ2-1; D is possibly TRBD2 (6 bases). The CDR3 is made up of 13 amino acids. V lost 2 bases and J lost 9, with 11 bases in between.

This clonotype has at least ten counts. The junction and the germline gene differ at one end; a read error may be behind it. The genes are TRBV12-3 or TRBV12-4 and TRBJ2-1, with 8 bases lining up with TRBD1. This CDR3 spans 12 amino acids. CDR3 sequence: CASRTTGQEELF. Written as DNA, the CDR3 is TGTGCCAGCAGAACTACGGGACAGGAGGAATTGTTC.

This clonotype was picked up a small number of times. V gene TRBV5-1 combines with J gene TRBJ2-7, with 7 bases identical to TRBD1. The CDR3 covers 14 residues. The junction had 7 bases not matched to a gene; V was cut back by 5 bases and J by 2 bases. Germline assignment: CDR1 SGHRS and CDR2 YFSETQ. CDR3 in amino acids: CASRPLTGAYEQYF. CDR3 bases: TGCGCCAGCAGACCTCTCACAGGGGCCTACGAGCAGTACTTC.

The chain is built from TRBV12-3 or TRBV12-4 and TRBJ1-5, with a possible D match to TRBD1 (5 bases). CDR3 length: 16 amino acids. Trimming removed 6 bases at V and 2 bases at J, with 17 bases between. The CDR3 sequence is CASSDLAGNRNQPQHF. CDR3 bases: TGTGCCAGCAGCGATCTAGCAGGGAACCGCAATCAGCCCCAGCATTTT.

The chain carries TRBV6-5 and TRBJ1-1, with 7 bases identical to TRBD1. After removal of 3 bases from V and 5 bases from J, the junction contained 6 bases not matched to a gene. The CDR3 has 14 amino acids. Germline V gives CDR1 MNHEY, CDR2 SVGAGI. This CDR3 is CASSYRQGGTEAFF. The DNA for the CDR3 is TGTGCCAGCAGTTATCGTCAGGGGGGAACTGAAGCTTTCTTT.

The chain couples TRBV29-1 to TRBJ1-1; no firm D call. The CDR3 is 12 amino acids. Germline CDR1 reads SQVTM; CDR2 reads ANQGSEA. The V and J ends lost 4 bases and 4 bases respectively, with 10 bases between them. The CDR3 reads CSVVWGSTEAFF. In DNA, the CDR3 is TGCAGCGTTGTATGGGGAAGCACTGAAGCTTTCTTT.

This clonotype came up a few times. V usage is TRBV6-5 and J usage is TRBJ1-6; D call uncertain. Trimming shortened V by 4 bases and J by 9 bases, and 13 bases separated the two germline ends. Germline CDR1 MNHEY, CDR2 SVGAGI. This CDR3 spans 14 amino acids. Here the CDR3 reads CASSLGNSGSPLHF. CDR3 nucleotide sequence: TGTGCCAGCAGTTTGGGGAATTCGGGTTCACCCCTCCACTTT.

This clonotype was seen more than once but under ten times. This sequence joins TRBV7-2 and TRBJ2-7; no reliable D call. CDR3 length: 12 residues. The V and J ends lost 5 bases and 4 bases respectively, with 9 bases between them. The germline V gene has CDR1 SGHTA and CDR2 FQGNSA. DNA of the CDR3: TGTGCCAGCAGCAAACGTGGATACGAGCAGTACTTC. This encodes CASSKRGYEQYF.

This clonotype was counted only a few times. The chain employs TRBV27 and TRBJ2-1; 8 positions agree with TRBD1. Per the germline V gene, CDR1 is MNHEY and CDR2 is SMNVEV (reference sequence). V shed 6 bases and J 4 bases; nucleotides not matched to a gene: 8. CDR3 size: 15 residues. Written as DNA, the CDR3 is TGTGCCAGCAGCGAAAGACAGGGGTATTACAATGAGCAGTTCTTC. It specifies CASSERQGYYNEQFF.

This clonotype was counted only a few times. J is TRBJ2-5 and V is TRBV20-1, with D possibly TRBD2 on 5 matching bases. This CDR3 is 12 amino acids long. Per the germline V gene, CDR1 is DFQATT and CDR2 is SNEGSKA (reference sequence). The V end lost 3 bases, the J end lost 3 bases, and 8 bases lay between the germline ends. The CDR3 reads CSARMREETQYF. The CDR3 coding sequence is TGCAGTGCTAGGATGAGGGAAGAGACCCAGTACTTC.

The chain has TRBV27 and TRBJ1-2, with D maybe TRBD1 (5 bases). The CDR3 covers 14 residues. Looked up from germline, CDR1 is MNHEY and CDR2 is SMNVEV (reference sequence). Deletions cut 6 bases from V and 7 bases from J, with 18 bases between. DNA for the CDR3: TGTGCCAGCAGAAAGGCCGGGACCGGCTTTGGCTACACCTTC. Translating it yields CASRKAGTGFGYTF.

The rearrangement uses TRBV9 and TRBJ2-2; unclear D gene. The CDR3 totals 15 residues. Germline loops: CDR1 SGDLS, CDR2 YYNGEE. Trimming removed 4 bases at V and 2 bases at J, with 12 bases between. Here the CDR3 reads CASSPALLNTGELFF. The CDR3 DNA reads TGTGCCAGCAGCCCTGCGCTACTAAACACCGGGGAGCTGTTTTTT. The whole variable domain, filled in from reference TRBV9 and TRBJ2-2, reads DSGVTQTPKHLITATGQRVTLRCSPRSGDLSVYWYQQSLDQGLQFLIQYYNGEERAKGNILERFSAQQFPDLHSELNLSSLELGDSALYFCASSPALLNTGELFFGEGSRLTVL.

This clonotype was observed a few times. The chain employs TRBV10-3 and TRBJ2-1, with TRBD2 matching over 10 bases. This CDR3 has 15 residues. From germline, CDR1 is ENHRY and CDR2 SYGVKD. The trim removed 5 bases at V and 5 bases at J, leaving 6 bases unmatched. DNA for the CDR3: TGTGCCATCAGTCACCCTAGCGGGGGTAACAATGAGCAGTTCTTC. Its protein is CAISHPSGGNNEQFF.

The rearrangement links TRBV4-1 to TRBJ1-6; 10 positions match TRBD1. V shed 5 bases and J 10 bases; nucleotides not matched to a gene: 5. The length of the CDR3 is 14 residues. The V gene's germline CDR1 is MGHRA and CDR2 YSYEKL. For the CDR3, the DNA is TGCGCCAGCAGCGCCCGGGACAGGGGCTCACCCCTCCACTTT. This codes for CASSARDRGSPLHF.

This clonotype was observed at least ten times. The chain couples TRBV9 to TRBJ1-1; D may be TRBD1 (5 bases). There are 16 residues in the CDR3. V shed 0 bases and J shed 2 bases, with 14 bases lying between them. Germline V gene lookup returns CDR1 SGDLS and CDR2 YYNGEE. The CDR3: CASSVGQGMGNTEAFF. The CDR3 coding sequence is TGTGCCAGCAGCGTAGGCCAGGGCATGGGAAACACTGAAGCTTTCTTT.

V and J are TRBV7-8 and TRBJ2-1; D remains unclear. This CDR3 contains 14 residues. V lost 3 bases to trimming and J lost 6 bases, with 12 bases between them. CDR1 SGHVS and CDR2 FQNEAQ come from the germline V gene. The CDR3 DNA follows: TGTGCCAGCAGCTTGATTAGCAGGATCAATGAGCAGTTCTTC. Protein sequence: CASSLISRINEQFF.

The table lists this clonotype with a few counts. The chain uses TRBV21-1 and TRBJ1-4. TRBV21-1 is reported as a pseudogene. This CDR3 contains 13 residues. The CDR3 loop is CASAGRINEKLFF. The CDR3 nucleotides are TGTGCCAGCGCCGGACGCATAAATGAAAAACTGTTTTTT.

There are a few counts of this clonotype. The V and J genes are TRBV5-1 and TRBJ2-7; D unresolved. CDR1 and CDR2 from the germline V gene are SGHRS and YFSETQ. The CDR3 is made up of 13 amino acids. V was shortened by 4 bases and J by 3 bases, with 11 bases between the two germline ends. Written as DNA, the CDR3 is TGCGCCAGCAGCGATCCTGATGACTACGAGCAGTACTTC. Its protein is CASSDPDDYEQYF. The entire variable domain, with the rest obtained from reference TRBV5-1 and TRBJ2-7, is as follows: KAGVTQTPRYLIKTRGQQVTLSCSPISGHRSVSWYQQTPGQGLQFLFEYFSETQRNKGNFPGRFSGRQFSNSRSEMNVSTLELGDSALYLCASSDPDDYEQYFGPGTRLTVT.

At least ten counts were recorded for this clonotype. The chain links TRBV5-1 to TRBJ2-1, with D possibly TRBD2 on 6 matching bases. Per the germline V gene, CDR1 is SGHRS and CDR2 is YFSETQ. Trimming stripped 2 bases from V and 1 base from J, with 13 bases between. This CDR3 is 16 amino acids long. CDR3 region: CASSLGLSGSYNEQFF. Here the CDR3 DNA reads TGCGCCAGCAGCTTAGGGCTTAGCGGTTCCTACAATGAGCAGTTCTTC.

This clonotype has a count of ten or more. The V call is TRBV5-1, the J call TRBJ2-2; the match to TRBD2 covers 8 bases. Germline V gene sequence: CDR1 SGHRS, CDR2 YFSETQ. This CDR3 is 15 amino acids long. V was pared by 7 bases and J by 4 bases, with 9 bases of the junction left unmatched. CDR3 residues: CASGTLAGSTGELFF. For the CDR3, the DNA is TGCGCCAGCGGGACCTTAGCGGGGAGCACCGGGGAGCTGTTTTTT. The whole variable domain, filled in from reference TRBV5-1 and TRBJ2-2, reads KAGVTQTPRYLIKTRGQQVTLSCSPISGHRSVSWYQQTPGQGLQFLFEYFSETQRNKGNFPGRFSGRQFSNSRSEMNVSTLELGDSALYLCASGTLAGSTGELFFGEGSRLTVL.

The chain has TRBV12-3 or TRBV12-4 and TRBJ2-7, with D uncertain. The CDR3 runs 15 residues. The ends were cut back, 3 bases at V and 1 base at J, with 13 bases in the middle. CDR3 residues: CASSLSSPISYEQYF. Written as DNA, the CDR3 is TGTGCCAGCAGTTTGAGTTCCCCGATTTCCTACGAGCAGTACTTC.

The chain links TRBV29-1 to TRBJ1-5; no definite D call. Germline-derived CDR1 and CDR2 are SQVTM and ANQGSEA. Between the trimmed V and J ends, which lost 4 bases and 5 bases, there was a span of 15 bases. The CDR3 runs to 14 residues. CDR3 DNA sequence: TGCAGCGTTGCTTGGCAGGTAGGAGATCAGCCCCAGCATTTT. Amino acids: CSVAWQVGDQPQHF.